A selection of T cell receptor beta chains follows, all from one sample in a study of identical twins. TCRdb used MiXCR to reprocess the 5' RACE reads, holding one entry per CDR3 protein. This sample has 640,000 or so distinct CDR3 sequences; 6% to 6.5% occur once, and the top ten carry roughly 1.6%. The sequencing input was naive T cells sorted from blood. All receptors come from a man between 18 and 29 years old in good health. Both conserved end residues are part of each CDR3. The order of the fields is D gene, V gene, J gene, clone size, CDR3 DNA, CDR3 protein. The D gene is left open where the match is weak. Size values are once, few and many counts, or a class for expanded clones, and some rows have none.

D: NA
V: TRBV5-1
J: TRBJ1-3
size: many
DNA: TGCGCCAGCAGCTTCGATCCTGGGGGGTTCTCTGGAAACACCATATATTTT
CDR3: CASSFDPGGFSGNTIYF

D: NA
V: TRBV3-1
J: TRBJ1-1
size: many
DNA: TGTGCCAGCAGCCCGCTTCGGACCGCCTACACTGAAGCTTTCTTT
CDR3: CASSPLRTAYTEAFF

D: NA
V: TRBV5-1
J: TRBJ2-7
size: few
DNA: TGCGCCAGCAGCTTGCGGAAGCACGAGCAGTACTTC
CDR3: CASSLRKHEQYF

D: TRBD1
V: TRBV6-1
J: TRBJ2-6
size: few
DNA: TGTGCCAGCATTCCCGGGACAGCTCTCTCTGGGGCCAACGTCCTGACTTTC
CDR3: CASIPGTALSGANVLTF

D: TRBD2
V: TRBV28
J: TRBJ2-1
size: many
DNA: TGTGCCAGCAGTTTATTAGCGGGGTACAATGAGCAGTTCTTC
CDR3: CASSLLAGYNEQFF

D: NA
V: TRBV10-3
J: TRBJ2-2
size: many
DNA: TGTGCCATCAGTGAGTCGAGAGGCGGATACACCGGGGAGCTGTTTTTT
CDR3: CAISESRGGYTGELFF

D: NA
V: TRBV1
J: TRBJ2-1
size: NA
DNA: TGCACCAGCAGCCAAGAAGCGAATGAGCAGTTCTTC
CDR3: CTSSQEANEQFF

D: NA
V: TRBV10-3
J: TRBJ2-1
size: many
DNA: TGTGCCATCAGCGCCGGGACTGGGGAGTTCTTC
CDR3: CAISAGTGEFF

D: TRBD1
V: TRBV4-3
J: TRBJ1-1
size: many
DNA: TGCGCCAGCAGCCAAGGCAGGGGGTGGGACACTGAAGCTTTCTTT
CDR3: CASSQGRGWDTEAFF

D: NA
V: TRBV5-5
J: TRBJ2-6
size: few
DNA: TGTGCCAGCAGCTTCGAAGGGGGAACCCGCTCTGGGGCCAACGTCCTGACTTTC
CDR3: CASSFEGGTRSGANVLTF

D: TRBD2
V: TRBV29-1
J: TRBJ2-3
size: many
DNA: TGCAGCGGGAGGGGACTAGCGGGACGGGGAGATACGCAGTATTTT
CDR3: CSGRGLAGRGDTQYF

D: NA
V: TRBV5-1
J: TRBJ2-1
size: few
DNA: TGCGCCAGCAGCATCAAACGGTCCTCCTACAATGAGCAGTTCTTC
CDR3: CASSIKRSSYNEQFF

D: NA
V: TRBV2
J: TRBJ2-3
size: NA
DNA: TGTGCCAGCAGTGACCCCGGTGGGGGCACAGATACGCAGTATTTT
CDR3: CASSDPGGGTDTQYF

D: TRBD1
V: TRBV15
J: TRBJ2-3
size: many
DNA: TGTGCCACCAGAGGCTTTCAGGGGGCAACAGATACGCAGTATTTT
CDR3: CATRGFQGATDTQYF

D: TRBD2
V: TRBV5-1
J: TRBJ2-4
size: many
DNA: TGCGCCAGCAGCTTGAGAGCCAGCGGGAGTGACATTCAGTACTTC
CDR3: CASSLRASGSDIQYF

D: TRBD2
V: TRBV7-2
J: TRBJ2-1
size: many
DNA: TGTGCCAGCAGCCCCACCAGTATGGGACTAACTGAGCAGTTCTTC
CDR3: CASSPTSMGLTEQFF

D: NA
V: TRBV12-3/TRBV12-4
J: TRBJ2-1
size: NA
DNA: TGTGCCAGCAGTTTATCGGTTTCCGTCAATGAGCAGTTCTTC
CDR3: CASSLSVSVNEQFF

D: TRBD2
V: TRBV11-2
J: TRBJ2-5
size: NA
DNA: TGTGCCAGCAGCTTAGTAGCGCTAGCGGGACAAGAGACCCAGTACTTC
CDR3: CASSLVALAGQETQYF

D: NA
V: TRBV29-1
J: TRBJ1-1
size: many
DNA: TGCAGCGTTGGCTTCACTGAAGCTTTCTTT
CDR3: CSVGFTEAFF

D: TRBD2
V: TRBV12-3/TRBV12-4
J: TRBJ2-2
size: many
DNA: TGTGCCAGCCGCTTTCTGGTGGGCGGGAGAGAAACCGGGGAGCTGTTTTTT
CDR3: CASRFLVGGRETGELFF

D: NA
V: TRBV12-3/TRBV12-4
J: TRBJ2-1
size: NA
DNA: TGTGCCAGCAGTTCCCGGGGTGGGGGGCGCAATGAGCAGTTCTTC
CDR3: CASSSRGGGRNEQFF